This is a list of T cell receptor beta chains from one sample in a study of blood T cell repertoires in COVID-19. Produced via immunoSEQ multiplex PCR; TCRdb's table is partial and in-frame only. The sample holds a few hundred thousand clones, around 87% seen once. The specimen was peripheral blood. Every receptor here comes from a woman in her 50s who had recovered from COVID-19. Both conserved end residues are part of each CDR3. Each record gives: CDR3 length, V gene, D gene, clone size, J gene, CDR3 protein, CDR3 DNA. The D gene is left open where the match is weak. Clone sizes are given selectively: once, few, many, or a class where the clone is expanded.

len: 15; v_gene: TRBV5-1; d_gene: TRBD2; abundance: once; j_gene: TRBJ2-5; CDR3aa: CASSFGLAGGETQYF; CDR3nt: TGCGCCAGCAGCTTCGGACTAGCGGGAGGAGAGACCCAGTACTTC
len: 16; v_gene: TRBV5-1; d_gene: NA; abundance: NA; j_gene: TRBJ2-2; CDR3aa: CASSLTGMWNTGELFF; CDR3nt: TGCGCCAGCAGCTTGACAGGGATGTGGAACACCGGGGAGCTGTTTTTT
len: 16; v_gene: TRBV5-6; d_gene: TRBD2; abundance: few; j_gene: TRBJ2-1; CDR3aa: CASSYTPAGGLNEQFF; CDR3nt: TGTGCCAGCAGTTATACGCCAGCGGGAGGGCTCAATGAGCAGTTCTTC
len: 15; v_gene: TRBV5-1; d_gene: TRBD2; abundance: NA; j_gene: TRBJ2-5; CDR3aa: CASSRGGQAKETQYF; CDR3nt: TGCGCCAGCAGCCGGGGGGGTCAGGCCAAAGAGACCCAGTACTTC
len: 16; v_gene: TRBV11-3; d_gene: TRBD2; abundance: NA; j_gene: TRBJ2-1; CDR3aa: CASSLEGSGGWNEQFF; CDR3nt: TGTGCCAGCAGCTTAGAGGGAAGCGGGGGATGGAATGAGCAGTTCTTC
len: 15; v_gene: TRBV6-5; d_gene: TRBD1; abundance: few; j_gene: TRBJ1-2; CDR3aa: CASQGQGQANYGYTF; CDR3nt: TGTGCCAGCCAGGGACAGGGTCAGGCTAACTATGGCTACACCTTC
len: 15; v_gene: TRBV7-2; d_gene: NA; abundance: NA; j_gene: TRBJ1-3; CDR3aa: CASSLGWQAGNTIYF; CDR3nt: TGTGCCAGCAGCTTAGGGTGGCAGGCTGGAAACACCATATATTTT
len: 13; v_gene: TRBV12-3/TRBV12-4; d_gene: NA; abundance: NA; j_gene: TRBJ1-2; CDR3aa: CASRAGVNYGYTF; CDR3nt: TGTGCCAGCAGAGCAGGGGTTAACTATGGCTACACCTTC
len: 18; v_gene: TRBV4-2; d_gene: TRBD1; abundance: NA; j_gene: TRBJ1-2; CDR3aa: CASSQDGAGQALNYGYTF; CDR3nt: TGTGCCAGCAGCCAAGATGGGGCGGGACAGGCATTGAACTATGGCTACACCTTC
len: 16; v_gene: TRBV5-1; d_gene: TRBD2; abundance: NA; j_gene: TRBJ2-2; CDR3aa: CASSFSIAGGTGELFF; CDR3nt: TGCGCCAGCAGCTTTTCGATAGCGGGTGGCACCGGGGAGCTGTTTTTT
len: 16; v_gene: TRBV30; d_gene: TRBD1; abundance: NA; j_gene: TRBJ1-3; CDR3aa: CAWSPGTGLPPNTIYF; CDR3nt: TGTGCCTGGAGTCCTGGGACAGGGCTACCTCCAAACACCATATATTTT
len: 15; v_gene: TRBV14; d_gene: NA; abundance: many; j_gene: TRBJ1-1; CDR3aa: CASSQVSGLRAEAFF; CDR3nt: TGTGCCAGCAGCCAAGTTTCCGGGCTGAGGGCTGAAGCTTTCTTT
len: 15; v_gene: TRBV11-2; d_gene: NA; abundance: NA; j_gene: TRBJ2-1; CDR3aa: CASSLIWTDYNEQFF; CDR3nt: TGTGCCAGCAGCTTAATCTGGACTGACTACAATGAGCAGTTCTTC
len: 11; v_gene: TRBV11-2; d_gene: NA; abundance: NA; j_gene: TRBJ2-4; CDR3aa: CASKRENIQYF; CDR3nt: TGTGCCAGCAAGCGGGAAAACATTCAGTACTTC
len: 15; v_gene: TRBV11-2; d_gene: NA; abundance: NA; j_gene: TRBJ1-3; CDR3aa: CASSSVQGSGNTIYF; CDR3nt: TGTGCCAGCAGCTCCGTACAGGGAAGTGGAAACACCATATATTTT
len: 15; v_gene: TRBV2; d_gene: TRBD1; abundance: NA; j_gene: TRBJ1-5; CDR3aa: CASSWDRGGRQPQHF; CDR3nt: TGTGCCAGCAGTTGGGACAGGGGAGGTAGGCAGCCCCAGCATTTT
len: 14; v_gene: TRBV28; d_gene: NA; abundance: few; j_gene: TRBJ1-1; CDR3aa: CASGRQSMNTEAFF; CDR3nt: TGTGCCAGCGGGCGACAGAGTATGAACACTGAAGCTTTCTTT
len: 15; v_gene: TRBV28; d_gene: NA; abundance: NA; j_gene: TRBJ2-2; CDR3aa: CASSLIREKAGELFF; CDR3nt: TGTGCCAGCAGTTTAATCCGGGAGAAGGCCGGGGAGCTGTTTTTT
len: 19; v_gene: TRBV27; d_gene: TRBD1; abundance: NA; j_gene: TRBJ2-7; CDR3aa: CASSLSRTGPPQLKYEQYF; CDR3nt: TGTGCCAGCAGTTTATCGAGGACAGGCCCCCCTCAGCTAAAATACGAGCAGTACTTC
len: 19; v_gene: TRBV7-9; d_gene: TRBD2; abundance: NA; j_gene: TRBJ2-3; CDR3aa: CASSDSDPGLAESTDTQYF; CDR3nt: TGTGCCAGCAGCGACAGCGACCCAGGACTAGCGGAGAGCACAGATACGCAGTATTTT
len: 14; v_gene: TRBV28; d_gene: TRBD1; abundance: once; j_gene: TRBJ1-1; CDR3aa: CASSSSGTDTEAFF; CDR3nt: TGTGCCAGCAGTTCCTCCGGGACAGACACTGAAGCTTTCTTT
len: 14; v_gene: TRBV7-8; d_gene: TRBD1; abundance: many; j_gene: TRBJ1-5; CDR3aa: CASSPPGQGQPQHF; CDR3nt: TGTGCCAGCAGCCCGCCGGGACAGGGACAGCCCCAGCATTTT